These 11 T cell receptor beta chains originate from one sample sequenced in a study of blood T cell repertoires in COVID-19. Data came from immunoSEQ multiplex PCR; TCRdb stores just in-frame clones and leaves some out. The sample records nearly 45,000 clones, 70% to 85% being singletons. Sequences were obtained from peripheral blood. The receptors originated from a woman older than 75 with acute or convalescent COVID-19.

This clone has more than one count but fewer than ten. This chain connects TRBV10-3 to TRBJ1-2; D is unclear. V lost 1 base to trimming and J lost 4 bases, with 13 bases between them. The CDR3 length is 15 residues. Germline V gives CDR1 ENHRY, CDR2 SYGVKD. The CDR3, as DNA: TGTGCCATCAGTGAGTGGGCGGGTGCGAGCTATGGCTACACCTTC. Translation: CAISEWAGASYGYTF.

V usage is TRBV10-3 and J usage is TRBJ1-3; TRBD1 agrees at 8 bases. Per the germline V gene, CDR1 is ENHRY and CDR2 is SYGVKD. CDR3 size: 15 residues. V trimming: 5 bases; J trimming: 6 bases; junction bases outside the gene matches: 9. This chain's CDR3 is CAISSQGAQENTIYF. CDR3 sequence (DNA): TGTGCCATCAGTTCCCAGGGGGCGCAAGAAAACACCATATATTTT.

The V gene is TRBV18, the J gene TRBJ2-6, with a possible D match to TRBD2 (6 bases). Germline lookup yields CDR1 KGHSH and CDR2 LQKENI. This CDR3 spans 16 amino acids. V gave up 4 bases and J gave up 0 bases, with 10 bases separating them. Here the CDR3 DNA reads TGTGCCAGCTCACGGGAGGCAGCCTCTGGGGCCAACGTCCTGACTTTC. Encoded protein: CASSREAASGANVLTF.

The genes are TRBV18 and TRBJ2-5; 10 bases fit TRBD2. The CDR3 contains 16 residues. With 1 base clipped from V and 4 bases from J, the junction kept 6 bases outside the gene matches. The germline gives CDR1 KGHSH, CDR2 LQKENI. In DNA form, the CDR3 reads TGTGCCAGCTCACCACTGGCTAGCGGGAGTGGAGAGACCCAGTACTTC. Encoded protein: CASSPLASGSGETQYF.

This clone was counted only a few times. The rearrangement links TRBV19 to TRBJ2-1, with 12 bases fitting TRBD2. The CDR3 sequence is 17 residues long. CDR1 is LNHDA, CDR2 SQIVND, per germline (reference sequence). V lost 8 bases and J lost 4; bases outside the gene matches: 12. DNA for the CDR3: TGTGCCAGTCGGGGTCTAGCGGGAGGGAGGCGGTACAATGAGCAGTTCTTC. Its protein is CASRGLAGGRRYNEQFF. Drawing the rest from reference TRBV19 and TRBJ2-1, the complete variable domain is DGGITQSPKYLFRKEGQNVTLSCEQNLNHDAMYWYRQDPGQGLRLIYYSQIVNDFQKGDIAEGYSVSREKKESFPLTVTSAQKNPTAFYLCASRGLAGGRRYNEQFFGPGTRLTVL.

This chain connects TRBV28 to TRBJ1-1, with D possibly matching TRBD1 (5 bases). This CDR3 region has 11 residues. V lost 6 bases and J lost 7, with 9 bases in between. Germline lookup yields CDR1 MDHEN and CDR2 SYDVKM. DNA for the CDR3: TGTGCCAGCAGCAGGGAATTTGAAGCTTTCTTT. Its translation is CASSREFEAFF.

This clone turned up a few times. The chain carries TRBV13 and TRBJ2-5; D is uncertain. CDR1 and CDR2 from the germline V gene are PRHDT and FYEKMQ (reference sequence). V lost 1 base and J 1 base, leaving 7 bases between the germline ends. CDR3 length: 14 residues. In DNA, the CDR3 is TGTGCCAGCAGCTTAGTGAATAGCCAAGAGACCCAGTACTTC. Translated, it gives CASSLVNSQETQYF.

The chain uses TRBV7-8 and TRBJ1-5; 9 bases match TRBD1. V gave up 5 bases and J gave up 4 bases; unmatched junction bases: 9. From germline, CDR1 is SGHVS and CDR2 FQNEAQ. The CDR3 contains 16 residues. This CDR3 reads CASSQQGQGKNQPQHF. The CDR3 nucleotides read TGTGCCAGCAGCCAACAGGGACAGGGAAAGAATCAGCCCCAGCATTTT.

The chain has TRBV5-1 and TRBJ1-3, with D perhaps TRBD1 (6 bases). CDR1 SGHRS and CDR2 YFSETQ come from the germline V gene. The CDR3 extends over 14 amino acids. V was cut by 4 bases and J by 4 bases, with 12 bases left in between. The CDR3 nucleotides read TGCGCCAGCAGCCAACGGACAGAGGGAAACACCATATATTTT. Its translation: CASSQRTEGNTIYF.

The chain links TRBV18 to TRBJ2-1, with D uncertain. CDR1 and CDR2 (germline): KGHSH, LQKENI. Trimming left V 0 bases short and J 6 bases short, with 9 bases between. The CDR3 covers 14 residues. For the CDR3, the DNA is TGTGCCAGCTCACCACCGTCAGGTCCCAATGAGCAGTTCTTC. This codes for CASSPPSGPNEQFF.

This clone was recorded a few times. CDR3 coding DNA: TGTGCCAGCAGTGCCTCCGGGACAGGGCGGAATCAGCCCCAGCATTTT. This codes for CASSASGTGRNQPQHF. The V gene is TRBV6-1, the J gene TRBJ1-5; 9 bases are a match to TRBD1. The CDR3 has 16 residues. Germline trimming cut 4 bases from V and 4 bases from J; bases unmatched to any gene: 8. CDR1 MNHNS and CDR2 SASEGT come from the germline V gene.